Below, 10 T cell receptor beta chains from the same sample are listed, as sequenced in a study of human CD8 memory T cell subsets. UMI-labeled 5' RACE was used to make TCR beta libraries. Using the 5' RACE reads, TCRdb records one entry per CDR3 protein without DNA. The listing contains roughly 10,000 distinct CDR3 sequences. The specimen was CD8+ T cells from PBMCs. The receptor set was obtained from a human donor in good health.

This chain uses TRBV12-3 or TRBV12-4 with TRBJ2-1; the TCRdb call, TRBD1, lacks DNA for checking. The CDR3 is made up of 13 amino acids. This CDR3 is CASSPRQVTEQFF.

The chain recombines TRBV5-6 with TRBJ2-7. This CDR3 has 13 amino acids. Per the germline V gene, CDR1 is SGHDT and CDR2 is YYEEEE. Here the CDR3 reads CASSSGRNYEQYF.

The chain is built from TRBV4-2 and TRBJ1-1; no DNA is available, so the TRBD1 call from TCRdb remains unchecked. The CDR3 is made up of 14 amino acids. Germline CDR1 and CDR2: LGHNA and YNFKEQ. CDR3 sequence: CASSGATTGNEAFF.

The rearrangement joins TRBV7-7 to TRBJ2-3; the D call from TCRdb, TRBD1, cannot be confirmed without DNA. This CDR3 spans 15 amino acids. Germline CDR1 reads SSHAT; CDR2 reads FNYEAQ (reference sequence). CDR3 sequence: CASSPGHTDTDTQYF.

This sequence joins TRBV15 and TRBJ1-2; TCRdb calls TRBD1, which cannot be checked without DNA. Looked up from germline, CDR1 is LNHNV and CDR2 is YYDKDF (reference sequence). This CDR3 comprises 13 residues. The chain's CDR3 is CATSSTGGGGYTF.

Its frequency marks this clonotype as medium-sized (0.01 to 0.1%). V and J are TRBV3-1 and TRBJ1-3; TCRdb designates TRBD1, a call that cannot be tested without DNA. The CDR3 is 15 amino acids. CDR1 and CDR2 from the germline V gene are LGHDT and YNNKEL (reference sequence). The CDR3: CASSQDWQGGNTIYF.

The gene calls are TRBV6-6 and TRBJ1-5; TCRdb lists TRBD1, though no DNA is available to test this call. Germline CDR1 MNHNY, CDR2 SVGAGI (reference sequence). The CDR3 extends over 14 amino acids. This chain's CDR3 is CAHGTGVGNQPQHF.

This chain links TRBV7-7 with TRBJ2-3; TCRdb picks TRBD1, but there is no DNA to check that call. This CDR3 has 14 residues. Germline CDR1 reads SSHAT; CDR2 reads FNYEAQ (reference sequence). The CDR3 sequence is CASSLGQGADTQYF. The complete variable domain, with remaining parts taken from reference TRBV7-7 and TRBJ2-3, reads GAGVSQSPRYKVTKRGQDVTLRCDPISSHATLYWYQQALGQGPEFLTYFNYEAQPDKSGLPSDRFSAERPEGSISTLTIQRTEQRDSAMYRCASSLGQGADTQYFGPGTRLTVL.

This chain uses TRBV5-6 with TRBJ2-1; no DNA is available, so the TRBD1 call from TCRdb remains unchecked. Germline V gene data show CDR1 as SGHDT and CDR2 as YYEEEE. The CDR3 runs 12 residues. CDR3 in amino acids: CASSIGDSEQFF.

The chain carries TRBV6-1 and TRBJ2-7; TCRdb returns TRBD1, unconfirmable since there is no DNA. This CDR3 has 12 amino acids. Germline V gene sequence: CDR1 MNHNS, CDR2 SASEGT. This CDR3 reads CATQTGAGEQYF.